This passage covers 13 T cell receptor beta chains from one sample sequenced in a study of OX40 agonist ivuxolimab in advanced cancers. Sequenced by immunoSEQ multiplex PCR; TCRdb stores in-frame clones only, minus some. The sample lists 70,000 to 85,000 clones; 88% were seen once. The specimen was CD4+ or CD8+ T cells sorted from blood, collected in a trial of the OX40 agonist ivuxolimab. These TCRs come from an adult with an advanced solid tumor such as melanoma, head and neck, liver or kidney cancer.

The V gene is TRBV6-1, the J gene TRBJ1-5; 8 nucleotides align to TRBD1. CDR3 length: 16 residues. The germline V gene encodes CDR1 MNHNS and CDR2 SASEGT. Trimming cost V 1 base and J 4 bases; bases outside gene matches: 6. CDR3 in amino acids: CASSEGVGTGNQPQHF. DNA of the CDR3: TGTGCCAGCAGTGAAGGAGTGGGGACAGGAAATCAGCCCCAGCATTTT.

The V call is TRBV5-1, the J call TRBJ2-5; D gene ambiguous. Trimming left V 0 bases short and J 1 base short, with 4 bases between. CDR1 is SGHRS, CDR2 YFSETQ, per germline. The CDR3 length is 13 residues. The CDR3 sequence: CASSLVFQETQYF. The CDR3 DNA reads TGCGCCAGCAGCTTGGTCTTCCAAGAGACCCAGTACTTC.

This clone was observed a few times. V usage is TRBV5-1 and J usage is TRBJ2-3; TRBD2 aligns across 7 bases. Losses at the gene ends were 6 bases for V and 3 bases for J; bases not matched to a gene: 13. The length of the CDR3 is 16 residues. In germline, CDR1 is SGHRS, CDR2 YFSETQ. The CDR3 sequence is CASKLAIYSGTDTQYF. Here the CDR3 DNA reads TGCGCCAGCAAACTAGCGATTTACTCAGGGACAGATACGCAGTATTTT.

This clone has just a few counts. V usage is TRBV30 and J usage is TRBJ2-2, with 8 bases matching TRBD2. The V segment lost 4 bases and the J segment 1 base; nucleotides outside the gene matches: 2. Germline V gene sequence: CDR1 GTSNPN, CDR2 SVGIG (reference sequence). The CDR3 is 14 amino acids. The chain's CDR3 is CAWNGGENTGELFF. Here the CDR3 DNA reads TGTGCCTGGAACGGGGGGGAGAACACCGGGGAGCTGTTTTTT.

The rearrangement uses TRBV2 and TRBJ2-6, with D unclear. The CDR3 extends over 15 amino acids. The germline gives CDR1 SNHLY, CDR2 FYNNEI. Trimming shortened V by 6 bases and J by 0 bases, and 9 bases separated the two germline ends. The CDR3 reads CASSKESSGANVLTF. The CDR3 region has the DNA TGTGCCAGCAGCAAGGAGAGCTCTGGGGCCAACGTCCTGACTTTC. The entire variable domain, with the rest obtained from reference TRBV2 and TRBJ2-6, is as follows: EPEVTQTPSHQVTQMGQEVILRCVPISNHLYFYWYRQILGQKVEFLVSFYNNEISEKSEIFDDQFSVERPDGSNFTLKIRSTKLEDSAMYFCASSKESSGANVLTFGAGSRLTVL.

This chain connects TRBV7-2 to TRBJ2-7, with 7 bases identical to TRBD2. V lost 4 bases to trimming and J lost 3 bases; unmatched junction nucleotides: 3. Germline V CDR1 and CDR2: SGHTA, FQGNSA. The CDR3 is 13 residues long. CDR3 loop: CASSSPGGYEQYF. The CDR3 nucleotides are TGTGCCAGCAGCTCCCCGGGAGGCTACGAGCAGTACTTC.

This chain uses TRBV19 with TRBJ2-3, with 12 positions matching TRBD2. Germline CDR1 LNHDA, CDR2 SQIVND (reference sequence). The CDR3 has 17 amino acids. With 4 bases clipped from V and 4 bases from J, the junction kept 9 bases outside the gene matches. CDR3 sequence reads: CASSTPRLAGVADTQYF. CDR3 in DNA: TGTGCCAGTAGTACCCCAAGACTAGCGGGAGTAGCAGATACGCAGTATTTT.

The chain uses TRBV11-3 and TRBJ2-2, with a tentative D call TRBD2 (5 bases). The ends were cut back, 8 bases at V and 0 bases at J, with 16 bases in the middle. This CDR3 contains 16 residues. Per germline, CDR1 SGHNT and CDR2 YENEEA. Written as DNA, the CDR3 is TGTGCCAGCCTACTAGGGCCAGACCCGAACACCGGGGAGCTGTTTTTT. Its protein is CASLLGPDPNTGELFF.

This chain links TRBV7-7 with TRBJ2-3; no clear D. Between the trimmed V and J ends, which lost 2 bases and 2 bases, there was a span of 8 bases. CDR3 length: 14 amino acids. From germline, CDR1 is SSHAT and CDR2 FNYEAQ (reference sequence). The CDR3 DNA is TGTGCCAGCAGCTTAACCGGCCTCACAGATACGCAGTATTTT. Translation gives CASSLTGLTDTQYF. Looking up the rest from reference TRBV7-7 and TRBJ2-3 gives the full variable domain: GAGVSQSPRYKVTKRGQDVTLRCDPISSHATLYWYQQALGQGPEFLTYFNYEAQPDKSGLPSDRFSAERPEGSISTLTIQRTEQRDSAMYRCASSLTGLTDTQYFGPGTRLTVL.

This clone showed up just a few times. The V gene is TRBV6-5, the J gene TRBJ1-2; D is possibly TRBD1 (5 bases). The CDR3 length is 13 residues. Germline V gives CDR1 MNHEY, CDR2 SVGAGI. The ends were cut back, 8 bases at V and 2 bases at J, with 12 bases in the middle. The CDR3 DNA reads TGTGCCAGCCGACTAGACAGCAACTATGGCTACACCTTC. Its protein is CASRLDSNYGYTF.

This sequence joins TRBV6-1 and TRBJ2-3, with TRBD1 as a possible D gene (5 bases). V was pared by 7 bases and J by 2 bases, with 13 bases between. CDR1 MNHNS and CDR2 SASEGT come from the germline V gene. The CDR3 totals 14 residues. DNA of the CDR3: TGTGCCAGCACTGCTGGGGCAGACACAGATACGCAGTATTTT. Translating gives CASTAGADTDTQYF.

The CDR3 coding sequence is TGTGCCAGCAGCTTGACAGGGCCCGAGACCCAGTACTTC. This encodes CASSLTGPETQYF. The chain carries TRBV7-9 and TRBJ2-5; TRBD1 matches 7 bases. The V and J ends lost 3 bases and 5 bases, in that order; junction bases with no gene match: 3. Per the germline V gene, CDR1 is SEHNR and CDR2 is FQNEAQ (reference sequence). The CDR3 runs to 13 residues. Combining the CDR3 with reference TRBV7-9 and TRBJ2-5 gives the whole variable domain DTGVSQNPRHKITKRGQNVTFRCDPISEHNRLYWYRQTLGQGPEFLTYFQNEAQLEKSRLLSDRFSAERPKGSFSTLEIQRTEQGDSAMYLCASSLTGPETQYFGPGTRLLVL.

V is TRBV5-5 and J is TRBJ1-2, with TRBD1 as a possible D gene (6 bases). Trimming removed 0 bases from V and 1 base from J, with 16 bases in between. The CDR3 has 17 residues. The germline V gene encodes CDR1 SGHKS and CDR2 YYEKEE (reference sequence). CDR3 DNA: TGTGCCAGCAGCTTGGGCCACGAGGGGGGTGGTAACTATGGCTACACCTTC. This codes for CASSLGHEGGGNYGYTF.